This TCR beta chain was captured in a study of identifying expanded T cells in peripheral blood. The CDR3 contains 13 residues. Trimming shortened V by 0 bases and J by 3 bases, and 5 bases separated the two germline ends. In germline, CDR1 is KGHSY, CDR2 FQNENV. Study results and limitations: About 1.2 clones differed between technical replicates, versus approximately 16 and 20 over time.

Generated by immunoSEQ multiplex PCR, the TCRdb table keeps only in-frame clones and is missing some. This table holds roughly 130,000 clones, approximately 86% found once. With respect to this clone: Its antigen remains unknown.

Healthy donors had no documented immune events, such as infections, while sampled. What was sequenced was blood. This rearrangement joins TRBV16 to TRBJ1-1, with unresolved D. The clonotype was recovered from a person aged 18 to 70 in good health. The CDR3 reads CASSQSWDTEAFF. As DNA, the CDR3 is TGTGCCAGCAGCCAATCGTGGGACACTGAAGCTTTCTTT.